This is a list of T cell receptor beta chains from one sample in a study of T-cell reconstitution after alpha-beta-depleted transplantation in children. TCRdb processed the PCR reads anew with MiXCR; each CDR3 protein has one entry. The sample shows 70,000 or so distinct CDR3 sequences, 9.5% to 13% of them seen only once. The material sequenced was PBMCs, taken before TCRalphabeta/CD19-depleted stem cell transplant. The receptors stem from a boy aged 5-17 years with acute myeloid leukemia, due to receive a stem cell transplant. The CDR3 runs from the conserved cysteine through the conserved F or W. D genes are given only for firm matches.

d_call j_call v_call cdr3_aa
TRBD2 TRBJ2-2 TRBV11-2 CASSLRGTRWTGELFF
- TRBJ2-5 TRBV19 CASSIDIQGATIQETQYF
TRBD2 TRBJ2-1 TRBV7-3 CASSLRVSSGRFHNEQFF
- TRBJ2-3 TRBV6-5 CRGAGNTDTQYF
- TRBJ1-2 TRBV4-3 CASSPLSSQNGYTF
- TRBJ2-1 TRBV27 CASSFQSDSYNEQFF
- TRBJ1-5 TRBV4-1 CASSQDDGAGTQHF
- TRBJ1-3 TRBV15 CATSRGTASGNTIYF
TRBD1 TRBJ2-2 TRBV27 CASSSDRVFGGLFF
- TRBJ2-5 TRBV5-1 CASSPLGEDHETQYF
- TRBJ2-1 TRBV3-1 CACSRAFNEQFF
- TRBJ2-5 TRBV29-1 CSVPDIDQETQYF
TRBD1 TRBJ2-7 TRBV12-3/TRBV12-4 CASSFAGTGLKRSSEQYF
- TRBJ2-3 TRBV7-2 CASSAAGLDTQYF
- TRBJ2-4 TRBV4-2 CASSQAPVEASNIQYF
- TRBJ2-1 TRBV7-2 CASSLDRSSYNEQFF
TRBD2 TRBJ2-5 TRBV20-1 CSAKVAGAEETQYF
TRBD1 TRBJ1-6 TRBV28 CASSARTGRSVSYNSPLHF
TRBD1 TRBJ1-1 TRBV7-2 CASSSSSNRGYSEAFF
TRBD1 TRBJ1-5 TRBV20-1 CSAGAGTVNQPQHF
- TRBJ1-2 TRBV27 CASSLSIGQSPNYGYTF
- TRBJ1-5 TRBV24-1 CATSHGVGQPQHF
- TRBJ1-6 TRBV7-8 CASSSGGGAYSPLHF
TRBD1 TRBJ2-1 TRBV18 CASSPMGQGTYNEQFF
TRBD1 TRBJ1-4 TRBV12-3/TRBV12-4 CASSPPRDSNEKLFF
- TRBJ2-1 TRBV18 CASSQGYNNEQFF
- TRBJ1-2 TRBV12-3/TRBV12-4 CASSSSAREGYGYTF
TRBD2 TRBJ2-1 TRBV5-5 CASSRLAGINEQFF
- TRBJ2-2 TRBV12-3/TRBV12-4 CASSHGTSGELFF
TRBD2 TRBJ2-3 TRBV27 CASSRSTSGPTDTQYF
TRBD2 TRBJ2-7 TRBV28 CASRRSGETYEQYF
TRBD1 TRBJ1-1 TRBV10-3 CAISGTGIGTEAFF
- TRBJ2-3 TRBV20-1 CSAPAEQISSTDTQYF
- TRBJ1-1 TRBV5-1 CASSTQGRNTEAFF
TRBD2 TRBJ2-1 TRBV29-1 CSSGVIAGIRGDEQFF
- TRBJ2-5 TRBV4-1 CASRDGMGLQETQYF
- TRBJ2-5 TRBV28 CASSSTGTVKWTQYF
- TRBJ2-2 TRBV7-8 CASSLALGRAAGELFF
TRBD2 TRBJ2-7 TRBV12-3/TRBV12-4 CASSTTSGSVGGQYF
TRBD2 TRBJ2-1 TRBV24-1 CATSDPGLAGGGEQFF
- TRBJ2-1 TRBV7-2 CATSRGAQYNEQFF
- TRBJ2-1 TRBV24-1 CATSVPANNEQFF
TRBD2 TRBJ2-6 TRBV5-1 CASSIAFRGGSGANVLTF
- TRBJ1-4 TRBV18 CASSRGAEKLFF
- TRBJ2-1 TRBV20-1 CSAHAQWRGTGSYNEQFF
TRBD1 TRBJ1-2 TRBV20-1 CSARQGVYGYTF
- TRBJ1-2 TRBV6-1 CASSQQASYGYTF
- TRBJ2-7 TRBV12-3/TRBV12-4 CASSFSHEQYF
- TRBJ1-6 TRBV5-1 CASSLRATSPLHF
- TRBJ1-1 TRBV12-3/TRBV12-4 CASSLRLARTEAFF
- TRBJ2-1 TRBV3-1 CASSQTGTQNEQFF
- TRBJ2-1 TRBV24-1 CATSDQRSSYNEQFF
TRBD2 TRBJ2-2 TRBV20-1 CGWAGGNTGELFF
TRBD1 TRBJ1-3 TRBV5-1 CASSSIQGASGNTIYF
- TRBJ1-1 TRBV5-6 CARGPGLGRFGLLNTEAFF